Included here is one T cell receptor beta chain sequence, with context. Random hexamers served to reverse transcribe roughly 0.5 to 1 ug RNA. TCRdb re-called the immunoSEQ multiplex PCR reads with MiXCR, one entry per CDR3 protein. The table includes 120,000 to 150,000 distinct CDR3 sequences, roughly 95% detected once. The record originates from a study of CD8 T cells in Susac syndrome. The V gene end was trimmed by 5 bases and the J gene end by 4 bases; junction bases not matched to a gene: 5. The CDR3 is 14 amino acids. Germline-derived CDR1 and CDR2 are LNHDA and SQIVND (reference sequence). This TCR derives from a human donor in good health. Material: CD4+ T cells from PBMCs. The V gene is TRBV19, the J gene TRBJ1-5, with TRBD1 identical over 7 bases. Here the CDR3 DNA reads TGTGCCAGTAGTCCCCGGGACAGTAATCAGCCCCAGCATTTT. This gives the protein CASSPRDSNQPQHF.